One sample yielded the 19 T cell receptor beta chains listed below, sequenced in a study of T-cell reconstitution after alpha-beta-depleted transplantation in children. The TCRbeta library incorporated unique molecular identifiers. Each CDR3 protein gets one entry after TCRdb re-called the PCR reads with MiXCR. Seen here are about 580,000 distinct CDR3 sequences, roughly 23% observed once, and the top ten hold over 12%. The sample was PBMCs, mostly from graft donor cells, taken 360 days after TCRalphabeta/CD19-depleted stem cell transplant. The receptors originated from a boy under two years old who had a stem cell transplant for acute myeloid leukemia, so the T cells may come from the graft donor.

This sequence joins TRBV7-6 and TRBJ2-3; possible D gene TRBD1, 6 bases. With 8 bases removed from V and 6 bases from J, the gap between germline ends came to 15 bases. CDR3 length: 13 residues. Per the germline V gene, CDR1 is SGHVS and CDR2 is FNYEAQ. CDR3 sequence reads: CASRTGTQDTQYF. In nucleotides, the CDR3 is TGTGCCAGCCGTACCGGGACACAGGATACGCAGTATTTT.

This clonotype came up many times. The genes are TRBV5-6 and TRBJ2-2; weak D call: TRBD1 (6 bases). With 1 base removed from V and 2 bases from J, the gap between germline ends came to 18 bases. Looked up from germline, CDR1 is SGHDT and CDR2 is YYEEEE. CDR3 size: 18 residues. CDR3 coding DNA: TGTGCCAGCAGCTTGTTCGCGACAGGAGTTCAAAACACCGGGGAGCTGTTTTTT. Encoded protein: CASSLFATGVQNTGELFF.

This clonotype was detected many times. V and J are TRBV25-1 and TRBJ2-1, with 9 positions matching TRBD2. The CDR3 runs to 17 residues. Germline loops: CDR1 MGHDK, CDR2 SYGVNS. Unmatched junction bases numbered 10, after V lost 4 bases and J lost 3 bases. Here the CDR3 reads CASSARPLAGDYNEQFF. The DNA of the CDR3 is TGTGCCAGCAGTGCTCGACCTTTAGCGGGAGACTACAATGAGCAGTTCTTC.

The V gene is TRBV12-3 or TRBV12-4, the J gene TRBJ1-1; D perhaps matches TRBD1 (6 bases). The CDR3 is 16 amino acids. Trimming took 6 bases from V and 0 from J, leaving 17 bases between them. CDR3 nucleotide sequence: TGTGCCAGCAGCGGCCCAGGGGTACTCATGAACACTGAAGCTTTCTTT. Protein: CASSGPGVLMNTEAFF.

This clonotype was seen ten or more times. The chain joins TRBV29-1 to TRBJ2-3; D is unresolved. Germline-derived CDR1 and CDR2 are SQVTM and ANQGSEA. Trimming left V 3 bases short and J 6 bases short, with 10 bases between. This CDR3 has 12 residues. The CDR3 region is CSVEWPDDTQYF. The DNA for the CDR3 is TGCAGCGTTGAGTGGCCCGACGATACGCAGTATTTT.

This clonotype was observed a single time. The chain links TRBV10-3 to TRBJ2-7, with TRBD1 matching 7 bases. With 6 bases clipped from V and 1 base from J, the junction kept 6 bases outside the gene matches. Germline CDR1 ENHRY, CDR2 SYGVKD. This CDR3 has 14 amino acids. CDR3 sequence reads: CAISGTALSYEQYF. The CDR3 DNA is TGTGCCATCAGCGGGACAGCCTTATCCTACGAGCAGTACTTC.

This clonotype was counted at least ten times. This chain links TRBV20-1 with TRBJ2-7, with TRBD2 identical over 12 bases. CDR1 is DFQATT and CDR2 is SNEGSKA in the germline V gene (reference sequence). V lost 0 bases, J lost 4 bases, and 1 base stayed unmatched. CDR3 length equals 14 residues. The CDR3 loop is CSARETSGGYEQYV. The DNA for the CDR3 is TGCAGTGCTAGAGAGACTAGCGGGGGTTACGAGCAGTACGTC.

V is TRBV19 and J is TRBJ1-1; no clear D. The V end was cut by 4 bases, the J end by 1 base, with 4 bases between. The germline V gene has CDR1 LNHDA and CDR2 SQIVND (reference sequence). CDR3 length: 12 amino acids. CDR3 in amino acids: CASSNGNTEAFF. CDR3 nucleotides: TGTGCCAGTAGTAACGGGAACACTGAAGCTTTCTTT.

Regarding this clonotype: Just one base apart from a much larger clone, this may be a read error. This chain links TRBV7-2 with TRBJ2-1; 8 bases are a match to TRBD2. The V and J ends lost 5 bases and 2 bases, in that order; junction bases with no gene match: 5. Germline V gives CDR1 SGHTA, CDR2 FQGNSA. The CDR3 covers 15 residues. This chain's CDR3 is CASSRRGDPYNEQFF. DNA for the CDR3: TGTGCCAGCAGCCGGCGGGGGGACCCCTACAATGAGCAGTTCTTC.

This clonotype was found a few times. The CDR3 DNA is TGTGCCAGCAGGTACCAAGAGACCCAGTACTTC. Translation gives CASRYQETQYF. The rearrangement uses TRBV6-6 and TRBJ2-5, with D hard to call. Germline V gene lookup returns CDR1 MNHNY and CDR2 SVGAGI (reference sequence). CDR3 length: 11 amino acids. Trimming took 6 bases from V and 0 from J, leaving 2 bases between them.

The chain has TRBV4-1 and TRBJ2-4, with D perhaps matching TRBD2 (6 bases). With 7 bases removed from V and 0 bases from J, the gap between germline ends came to 10 bases. This CDR3 has 14 residues. CDR1 MGHRA and CDR2 YSYEKL come from the germline V gene. CDR3 DNA: TGCGCCAGCAAGTCCGGGGGAGCCAAAAACATTCAGTACTTC. Translated, it gives CASKSGGAKNIQYF.

This clonotype has ten or more counts. This sequence joins TRBV20-1 and TRBJ2-7; either TRBD1 or TRBD2 may supply D (5 bases each). Germline V CDR1 and CDR2: DFQATT, SNEGSKA (reference sequence). The CDR3 runs to 13 residues. V was cut by 3 bases and J by 6 bases, with 15 bases left in between. This chain's CDR3 is CSARWLGVSEQYF. The CDR3 DNA reads TGCAGTGCTAGGTGGCTGGGGGTCAGCGAGCAGTACTTC.

This clonotype was observed once. The chain couples TRBV12-3 or TRBV12-4 to TRBJ1-5, with D possibly matching TRBD1 (6 bases). This CDR3 contains 14 residues. CDR3 sequence: CHLSGAPSNQPQHF. DNA of the CDR3: TGTCATCTCTCAGGGGCCCCTAGCAATCAGCCCCAGCATTTT.

The genes are TRBV20-1 and TRBJ2-3, with TRBD2 matching 7 bases. The CDR3 is 15 amino acids. J gave up 7 bases and V 0 bases, and 10 bases lay outside the gene matches. Germline loops: CDR1 DFQATT, CDR2 SNEGSKA (reference sequence). The CDR3 nucleotides read TGCAGTGCTAGAGATCAGGGCGGGGGTTTTAATACGCAGTATTTT. Translating it yields CSARDQGGGFNTQYF.

This clonotype was recorded a few times. The chain uses TRBV19 and TRBJ2-3, with D hard to call. Per the germline V gene, CDR1 is LNHDA and CDR2 is SQIVND (reference sequence). This CDR3 is 14 amino acids long. V lost 5 bases to trimming and J lost 0 bases, with 9 bases between them. The CDR3 DNA is TGTGCCAGTAGTGAGCAGTCTAGCACAGATACGCAGTATTTT. Protein: CASSEQSSTDTQYF.

The table lists this clonotype with a count of one. The V call is TRBV7-9, the J call TRBJ1-2; tentative D call: TRBD1 (6 bases). The V end lost 5 bases, the J end lost 4 bases, and 23 bases lay between the germline ends. This CDR3 comprises 17 residues. Looked up from germline, CDR1 is SEHNR and CDR2 is FQNEAQ (reference sequence). CDR3 DNA: TGTGCCAGCAGCCGATCGGGACATTGGGATTACCCCTATGGCTACACCTTC. Residues: CASSRSGHWDYPYGYTF. The variable domain in full, with the rest retrieved from reference TRBV7-9 and TRBJ1-2, is DTGVSQNPRHKITKRGQNVTFRCDPISEHNRLYWYRQTLGQGPEFLTYFQNEAQLEKSRLLSDRFSAERPKGSFSTLEIQRTEQGDSAMYLCASSRSGHWDYPYGYTFGSGTRLTVV.

In this sample, this clonotype turned up a few times. The V call is TRBV20-1, the J call TRBJ1-1, with TRBD1 as a possible D gene (6 bases). V was pared by 7 bases and J by 0 bases, with 18 bases between. This CDR3 is built from 15 residues. Germline V gene sequence: CDR1 DFQATT, CDR2 SNEGSKA (reference sequence). CDR3 region: CSVGGQTNLNTEAFF. CDR3 DNA sequence: TGCAGTGTGGGCGGACAGACAAACTTGAACACTGAAGCTTTCTTT.

The gene calls are TRBV28 and TRBJ2-1, with D uncertain. Between the trimmed V and J ends, which lost 11 bases and 5 bases, there was a span of 10 bases. The CDR3 runs 11 residues. CDR1 is MDHEN, CDR2 SYDVKM, per germline. CDR3 nucleotide sequence: TGTGCCGTGGGTGTGGACAATGAGCAGTTCTTC. Translating gives CAVGVDNEQFF.

At least ten counts were recorded for this clonotype. The chain employs TRBV20-1 and TRBJ2-2, with 10 nucleotides matching TRBD1. The CDR3 runs to 16 residues. V dropped 3 bases and J dropped 8; count of bases not matched to a gene: 12. Germline loops: CDR1 DFQATT, CDR2 SNEGSKA (reference sequence). CDR3 in DNA: TGCAGTGCTAGCGAAGGGGGACAGGGGTCCGCTGGGGAGCTGTTTTTT. It yields the protein CSASEGGQGSAGELFF.